The source of this T cell receptor (beta chain) is a study of shared clonotypes between healthy human individuals. Overall study results and limits: Tissues were not sampled, only blood, and their repertoires likely differ. Estimated clonotype richness was generally higher in naive than memory subsets.

CDR1 is SGHVS, CDR2 FQNEAQ, per germline. V shed 11 bases and J shed 0 bases, with 10 bases lying between them. The CDR3 loop spans 12 amino acids. This clone came up once. Its antigen is unidentified. Replicate PCRs run on sorted subsets employed 200 ng DNA, approximately 30,000 T cell genomes. TCRdb's copy holds only in-frame clones and misses some; the assay was immunoSEQ multiplex PCR. The table records 1.4 million to 1.5 million clones, around 97% of them present only once. The chain employs TRBV7-8 and TRBJ1-1; TRBD1 is a possible D gene (5 bases). This TCR was recovered from a young man in good health. The specimen was naive CD4+ T cells sorted from blood. Subset described: CD45RA+ positively selected. CDR3 in DNA: TGTGCCGCAGGGACCATGAACACTGAAGCTTTCTTT. Its translation: CAAGTMNTEAFF.